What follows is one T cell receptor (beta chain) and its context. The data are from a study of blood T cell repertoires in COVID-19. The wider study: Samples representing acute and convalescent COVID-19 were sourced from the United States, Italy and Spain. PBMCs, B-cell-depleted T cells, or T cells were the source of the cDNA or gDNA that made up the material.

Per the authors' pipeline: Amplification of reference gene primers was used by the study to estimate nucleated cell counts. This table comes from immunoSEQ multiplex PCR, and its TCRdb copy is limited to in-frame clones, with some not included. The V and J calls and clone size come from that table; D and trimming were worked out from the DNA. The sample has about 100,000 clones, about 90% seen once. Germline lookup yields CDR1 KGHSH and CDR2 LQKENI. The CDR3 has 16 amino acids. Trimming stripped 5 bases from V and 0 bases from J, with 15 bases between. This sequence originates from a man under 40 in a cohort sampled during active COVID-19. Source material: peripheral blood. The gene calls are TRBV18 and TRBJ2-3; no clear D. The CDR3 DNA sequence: TGTGCCAGCTCATATTTGACATTTCTTAGCACAGATACGCAGTATTTT. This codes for CASSYLTFLSTDTQYF.